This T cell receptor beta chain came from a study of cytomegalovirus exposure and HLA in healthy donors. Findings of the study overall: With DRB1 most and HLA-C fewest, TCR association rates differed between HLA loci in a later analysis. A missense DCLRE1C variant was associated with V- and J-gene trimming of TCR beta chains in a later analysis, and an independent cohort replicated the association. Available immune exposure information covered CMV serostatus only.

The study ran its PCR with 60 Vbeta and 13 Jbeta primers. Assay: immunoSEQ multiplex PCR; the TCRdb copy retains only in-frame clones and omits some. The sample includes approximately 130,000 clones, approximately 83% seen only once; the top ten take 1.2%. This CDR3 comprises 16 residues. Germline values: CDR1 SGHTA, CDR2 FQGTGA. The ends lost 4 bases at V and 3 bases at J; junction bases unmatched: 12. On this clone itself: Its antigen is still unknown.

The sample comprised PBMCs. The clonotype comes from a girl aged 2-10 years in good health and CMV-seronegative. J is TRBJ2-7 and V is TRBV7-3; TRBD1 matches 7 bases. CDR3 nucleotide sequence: TGTGCCAGCAGCTCTTCCGGGACAGAGTTCTACTACGAGCAGTACTTC. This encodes CASSSSGTEFYYEQYF.